The 15 T cell receptor beta chains in this list originate from one sample, sequenced in a study of CD8 T cells in Susac syndrome. Reverse transcription used about 0.45 to 1 ug RNA and random hexamers. TCRdb called the immunoSEQ multiplex PCR reads again in MiXCR, with one record for every CDR3 protein. This sample has approximately 76,000 distinct CDR3 sequences, with about 95% found just once. Sequenced: CD8+ T cells from PBMCs. Source of these receptors: a human donor with multiple sclerosis.

As concerns this clonotype: Mismatch with germline at one junction end may stem from a read error. The chain couples TRBV12-3 or TRBV12-4 to TRBJ2-5; 10 bases align to TRBD2. CDR3 length: 14 residues. CDR3 bases: TGTGCCAGCAATTTAGCGGGAGGTCGGGAGACCCAGTACTTC. Translating it yields CASNLAGGRETQYF.

V usage is TRBV25-1 and J usage is TRBJ1-2; D is unresolved. Deletions cut 3 bases from V and 2 bases from J, with 10 bases between. This CDR3 comprises 14 residues. Germline V gene lookup returns CDR1 MGHDK and CDR2 SYGVNS. The chain's CDR3 is CASSDLVRNYGYTF. The CDR3 coding sequence is TGTGCCAGCAGTGATCTTGTGAGGAACTATGGCTACACCTTC.

The chain uses TRBV5-6 and TRBJ2-7; tentative D call: TRBD1 (5 bases). V lost 4 bases and J 3 bases, leaving 8 bases between the germline ends. CDR3 length: 12 residues. Germline-derived CDR1 and CDR2 are SGHDT and YYEEEE. The CDR3 DNA reads as TGTGCCAGCAGCGGAGACAGCTACGAGCAGTACTTC. It is translated as CASSGDSYEQYF.

Written as DNA, the CDR3 is TGTGCCAGCAGCCTAGGAGGTGCGGTACCCTACGAGCAGTACTTC. The encoded protein is CASSLGGAVPYEQYF. This chain links TRBV7-6 with TRBJ2-7; TRBD2 is a possible D gene (5 bases). The V gene lost 5 bases and the J gene lost 2 bases, with 16 bases spanning the gap. Germline V lookup: CDR1 SGHVS, CDR2 FNYEAQ. The CDR3 length is 15 residues.

This CDR3 is CSVVAQGVGAFF. Here the CDR3 DNA reads TGCAGCGTTGTCGCGCAGGGGGTCGGAGCTTTCTTT. J is TRBJ1-1 and V is TRBV29-1; the match to TRBD1 covers 7 bases. The ends lost 4 bases at V and 10 bases at J; junction bases unmatched: 9. This CDR3 has 12 amino acids. The germline gives CDR1 SQVTM, CDR2 ANQGSEA. The variable domain in full, completed from reference TRBV29-1 and TRBJ1-1, reads SAVISQKPSRDICQRGTSLTIQCQVDSQVTMMFWYRQQPGQSLTLIATANQGSEATYESGFVIDKFPISRPNLTFSTLTVSNMSPEDSSIYLCSVVAQGVGAFFGQGTRLTVV.

The chain is built from TRBV12-3 or TRBV12-4 and TRBJ2-3; a weak D match, TRBD2 (6 bases). The CDR3 sequence is 17 residues long. V lost 1 base and J lost 4, with 18 bases in between. CDR3 region: CASSLVLSGGFADTQYF. CDR3 DNA sequence: TGTGCCAGCAGTTTAGTACTCTCCGGGGGTTTCGCAGATACGCAGTATTTT.

The V gene is TRBV3-1, the J gene TRBJ2-1; 8 bases align to TRBD2. With V trimmed by 5 bases and J by 4 bases, 10 bases remained unmatched. This CDR3 has 16 amino acids. Germline V gene lookup returns CDR1 LGHDT and CDR2 YNNKEL (reference sequence). The CDR3, as DNA: TGTGCCAGCAGCAGGCTAGCGGGTTGGTGGTACAATGAGCAGTTCTTC. Protein sequence: CASSRLAGWWYNEQFF.

The gene calls are TRBV11-1 and TRBJ2-2; 13 bases are shared with TRBD2. The CDR3 runs 20 residues. Per the germline V gene, CDR1 is SGHAT and CDR2 is FQDESV (reference sequence). The trim removed 4 bases at V and 3 bases at J, leaving 14 bases unmatched. The CDR3 reads CASSSLWTSGSVLDTGELFF. The CDR3 region has the DNA TGTGCCAGCAGCTCCCTATGGACTAGCGGGAGCGTATTGGACACCGGGGAGCTGTTTTTT. Filled out from reference TRBV11-1 and TRBJ2-2, the complete variable domain reads EAEVAQSPRYKITEKSQAVAFWCDPISGHATLYWYRQILGQGPELLVQFQDESVVDDSQLPKDRFSAERLKGVDSTLKIQPAELGDSAMYLCASSSLWTSGSVLDTGELFFGEGSRLTVL.

V and J are TRBV20-1 and TRBJ2-7, with 12 bases matching TRBD1. The CDR3 contains 14 residues. Losses at the gene ends were 3 bases for V and 5 bases for J; bases not matched to a gene: 5. CDR1 and CDR2 (germline): DFQATT, SNEGSKA (reference sequence). CDR3 DNA sequence: TGCAGTGCTAGGGGGACAGGGGGCCTAAACGAGCAGTACTTC. Translation: CSARGTGGLNEQYF.

This CDR3 reads CASSWGASYEQYF. The CDR3 nucleotides are TGCGCCAGCAGCTGGGGGGCCTCCTACGAGCAGTACTTC. The chain links TRBV5-1 to TRBJ2-7; D may match TRBD1 or TRBD2 (6 bases each). V was shortened by 3 bases and J by 0 bases, with 7 bases between the two germline ends. Germline loops: CDR1 SGHRS, CDR2 YFSETQ. The CDR3 runs to 13 residues.

The rearrangement uses TRBV29-1 and TRBJ2-7; 11 bases agree with TRBD1. Per germline, CDR1 SQVTM and CDR2 ANQGSEA. Trimming removed 0 bases from V and 3 bases from J; junction bases left unmatched: 4. The CDR3 length is 15 residues. The CDR3 DNA reads as TGCAGCGTTGAAGATCCCGGGACAGGGGGCTACGAGCAGTACTTC. Its translation: CSVEDPGTGGYEQYF.

The V call is TRBV4-3, the J call TRBJ2-7, with a possible D match to TRBD2 (6 bases). V gave up 4 bases and J gave up 4 bases, with 23 bases separating them. Per the germline V gene, CDR1 is LGHNA and CDR2 is YSLEER. This CDR3 is 17 amino acids long. The CDR3 protein is CASSLDPWGNGGYEQYF. CDR3 DNA: TGCGCCAGCAGCCTGGATCCCTGGGGGAACGGGGGATACGAGCAGTACTTC.

This chain connects TRBV11-1 to TRBJ1-1; no clear D gene. With 2 bases removed from V and 1 base from J, the gap between germline ends came to 8 bases. The CDR3 loop spans 14 amino acids. Germline CDR1 reads SGHAT; CDR2 reads FQDESV (reference sequence). The CDR3 sequence: CASSLLMWNTEAFF. The CDR3, as DNA: TGTGCCAGCAGCTTATTAATGTGGAACACTGAAGCTTTCTTT.

The chain links TRBV2 to TRBJ2-2; 9 positions match TRBD1. The CDR3 contains 17 residues. The germline V gene has CDR1 SNHLY and CDR2 FYNNEI. V lost 4 bases, J lost 6 bases, and 12 bases stayed unmatched. CDR3 bases: TGTGCCAGCAGTGTACCAAAAGGGACAGGGAGTCCCGGGGAGCTGTTTTTT. This codes for CASSVPKGTGSPGELFF.

The rearrangement joins TRBV5-4 to TRBJ1-1; D is undetermined. The germline V gene has CDR1 SGHNT and CDR2 YYREEE (reference sequence). The CDR3 contains 15 residues. Trimming stripped 2 bases from V and 3 bases from J, with 14 bases between. The CDR3 region has the DNA TGTGCCAGCAGCTTAGGTTTGGGGTCCGACACTGAAGCTTTCTTT. Translating gives CASSLGLGSDTEAFF.